This T cell receptor (beta chain) was recovered during a study of cytomegalovirus exposure and HLA in healthy donors. Amplification used 60 Vbeta primers and 13 Jbeta primers. Profiling relied on immunoSEQ multiplex PCR, and the TCRdb table lists in-frame clones only, not all of them. Of 90,000 to 130,000 clones detected, nearly 75% appear once; the ten largest clones hold 4% to 5.5%. Deletions cut 2 bases from V and 0 bases from J, with 11 bases between. Germline CDR1 is MNHEY and CDR2 is SMNVEV (reference sequence). The CDR3 length is 15 residues. The V gene is TRBV27, the J gene TRBJ2-7, with D maybe TRBD1 (6 bases). This clonotype originated in a man aged 30 to 39 in good health and CMV-seropositive. Sequenced input: PBMCs. Written as DNA, the CDR3 is TGTGCCAGCAGTTTAATCCGACAGGACTCCTACGAGCAGTACTTC. Protein product: CASSLIRQDSYEQYF.